This T cell receptor beta chain is from a study of CD8 T cells in Susac syndrome (dated by TCRdb to the late 2010s). Turning to the overall study: Whether CD8+ T cell activation and differentiation in Susac syndrome was antigen driven was tested using repertoire sequencing. The study at large found these results: The number of individuals in the TCR sequencing and HLA analysis was acknowledged as relatively small.

The CDR1 and CDR2 encoded by the germline V gene are SNHLY and FYNNEI. Spanning cysteine to phenylalanine, the CDR3 consists of 16 amino acids. CDR3 DNA is the only sequence kept; it has 48 bases, read in frame from the first base. RNA was extracted with the RNeasy kit and roughly 0.5 to 1 ug was reverse transcribed using random hexamers. The immunoSEQ multiplex PCR assay, covering 54 Vbeta and 13 Jbeta segments, was used to amplify TCR beta CDR3 regions. PCR amplification bias was corrected by using a synthetic template baseline for primer optimization and computational correction. In the source study's methods: Only productive sequences were kept, with reads annotated to V, D and J genes according to IMGT and analyzed in immunoSEQ Analyzer. Clonality was computed as one minus Shannon entropy normalized by log2 of the number of productive unique sequences. For each patient and control, public and private clones were evaluated among the 100 most prevalent clones. A clone was defined as Susac-specific if it was absent from the healthy and MS cohorts, from more than 850 published viral clones and from other ImmuneACCESS disease sequences. TCRdb trimmed public reads at Q25 via fastp, called clones via MiXCR and kept in-frame beta chains. A single entry per CDR3 protein holds the most common genes and DNA from its merged rows. Clone size and V and J calls follow TCRdb, not the original study. For this sample the table gives 100,000 or so distinct CDR3 sequences, of which over 90% were detected only once. The biggest ten clones account for over 0.12% of the sample.

Peripheral blood CD8+ and CD4+ T cells from healthy donors, Susac syndrome patients and multiple sclerosis patients were profiled using high-throughput TCR beta sequencing. Healthy donors were included as age- and sex-matched controls. CD8+ TEMRA cells were enriched by FACS, while bulk CD8+ and CD4+ T cells were purified by magnetic negative isolation. Blood was drawn into EDTA tubes, processed within 24 hours, and PBMCs were isolated by density gradient centrifugation. PBMCs intended for TCR sequencing were cryopreserved in liquid nitrogen and were subsequently thawed in a 37 degrees C water bath. The sorted or isolated CD4+, CD8+ and CD8+ TEMRA cells reached a purity of at least 90%. This clonotype was detected once. No cognate antigen has been identified for it. An end of the junction does not agree with germline; a read error may underlie this.

Sample: CD4+ T cells from PBMCs. Recombination connected TRBV2 to TRBJ1-1, and TRBD1 may be the D gene, going by 5 matching bases. This clonotype was obtained from a human donor in good health. At the DNA level, the sequence is TGTACCAGCAGTGCAAGCCCTGGCCAGGGGAACACTGAAGCTTTCTTT. It encodes CTSSASPGQGNTEAFF.